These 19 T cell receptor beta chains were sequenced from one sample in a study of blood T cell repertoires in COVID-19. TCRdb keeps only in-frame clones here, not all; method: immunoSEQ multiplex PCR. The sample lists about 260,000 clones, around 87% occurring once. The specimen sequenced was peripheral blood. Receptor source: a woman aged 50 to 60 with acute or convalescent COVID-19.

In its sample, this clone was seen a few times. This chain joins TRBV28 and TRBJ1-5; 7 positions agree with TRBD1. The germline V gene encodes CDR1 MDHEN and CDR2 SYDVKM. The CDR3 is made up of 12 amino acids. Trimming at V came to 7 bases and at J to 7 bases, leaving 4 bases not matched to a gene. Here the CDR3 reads CASTQGGQPQHF. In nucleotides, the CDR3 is TGTGCCAGCACTCAGGGGGGCCAGCCCCAGCATTTT.

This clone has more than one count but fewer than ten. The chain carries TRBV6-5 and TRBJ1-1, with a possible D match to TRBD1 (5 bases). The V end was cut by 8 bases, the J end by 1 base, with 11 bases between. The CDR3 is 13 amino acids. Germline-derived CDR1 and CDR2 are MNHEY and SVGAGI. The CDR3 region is CASSRQRNTEAFF. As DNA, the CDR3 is TGTGCCAGCTCCCGACAGAGGAACACTGAAGCTTTCTTT.

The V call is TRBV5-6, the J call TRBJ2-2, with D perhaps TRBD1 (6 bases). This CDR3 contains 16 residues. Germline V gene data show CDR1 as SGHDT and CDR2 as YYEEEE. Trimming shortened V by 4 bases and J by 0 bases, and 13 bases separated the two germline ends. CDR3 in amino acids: CASSPRTATNTGELFF. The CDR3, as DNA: TGTGCCAGCAGCCCTCGGACAGCTACGAACACCGGGGAGCTGTTTTTT.

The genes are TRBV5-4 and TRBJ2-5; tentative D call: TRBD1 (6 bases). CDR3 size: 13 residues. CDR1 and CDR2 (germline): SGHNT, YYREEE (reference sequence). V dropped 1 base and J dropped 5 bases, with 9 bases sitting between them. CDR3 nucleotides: TGTGCCAGCAGCTTGTCTAGGGGGGAGACCCAGTACTTC. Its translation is CASSLSRGETQYF.

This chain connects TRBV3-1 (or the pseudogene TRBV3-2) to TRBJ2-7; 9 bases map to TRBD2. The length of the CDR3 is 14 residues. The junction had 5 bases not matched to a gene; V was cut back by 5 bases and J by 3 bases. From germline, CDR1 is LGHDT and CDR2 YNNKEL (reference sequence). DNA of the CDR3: TGTGCCAGCAGCGCGGGGGGGGGCCTCTACGAGCAGTACTTC. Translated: CASSAGGGLYEQYF.

This CDR3 is CASRTAGTPYNEQFF. DNA for the CDR3: TGTGCCAGTAGGACAGCGGGAACCCCCTACAATGAGCAGTTCTTC. The chain links TRBV19 to TRBJ2-1, with 7 bases aligning to TRBD2. CDR1 and CDR2 from the germline V gene are LNHDA and SQIVND (reference sequence). V lost 6 bases and J lost 2; bases outside the gene matches: 7. This CDR3 spans 15 amino acids. The full variable domain, with the rest looked up from reference TRBV19 and TRBJ2-1, is DGGITQSPKYLFRKEGQNVTLSCEQNLNHDAMYWYRQDPGQGLRLIYYSQIVNDFQKGDIAEGYSVSREKKESFPLTVTSAQKNPTAFYLCASRTAGTPYNEQFFGPGTRLTVL.

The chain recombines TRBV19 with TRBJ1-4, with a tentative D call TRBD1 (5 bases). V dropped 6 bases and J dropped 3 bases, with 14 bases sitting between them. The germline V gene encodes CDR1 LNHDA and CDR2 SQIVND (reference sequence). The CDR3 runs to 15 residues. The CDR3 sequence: CASRDRGRSNEKLFF. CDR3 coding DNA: TGTGCCAGTAGAGATAGGGGCAGGTCTAATGAAAAACTGTTTTTT.

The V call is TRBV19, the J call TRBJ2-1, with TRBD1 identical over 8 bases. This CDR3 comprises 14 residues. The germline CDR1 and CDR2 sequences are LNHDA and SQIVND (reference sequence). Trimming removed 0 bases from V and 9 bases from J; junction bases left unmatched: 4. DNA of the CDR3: TGTGCCAGTAGTATAGACCCAGGGGGCGGTGAGCAGTTCTTC. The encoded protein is CASSIDPGGGEQFF.

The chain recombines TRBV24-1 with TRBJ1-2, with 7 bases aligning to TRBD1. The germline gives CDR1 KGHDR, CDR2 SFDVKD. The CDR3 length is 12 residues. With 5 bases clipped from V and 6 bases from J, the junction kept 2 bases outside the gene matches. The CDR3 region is CATSVTGHGYTF. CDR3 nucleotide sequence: TGTGCCACCAGTGTGACAGGGCATGGCTACACCTTC.

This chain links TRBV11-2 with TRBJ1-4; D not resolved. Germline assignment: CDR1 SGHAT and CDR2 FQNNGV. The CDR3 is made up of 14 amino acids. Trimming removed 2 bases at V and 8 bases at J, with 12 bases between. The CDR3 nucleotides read TGTGCCAGCAGCTTATTAGCAGGAGGAGAAAAACTGTTTTTT. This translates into CASSLLAGGEKLFF.

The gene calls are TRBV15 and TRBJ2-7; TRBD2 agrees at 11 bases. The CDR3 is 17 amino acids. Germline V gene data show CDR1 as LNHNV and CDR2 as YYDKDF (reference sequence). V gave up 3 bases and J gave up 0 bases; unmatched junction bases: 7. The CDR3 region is CATSSSGRAPFSYEQYF. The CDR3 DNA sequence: TGTGCCACCAGCAGTAGCGGGAGGGCCCCTTTCTCCTACGAGCAGTACTTC.

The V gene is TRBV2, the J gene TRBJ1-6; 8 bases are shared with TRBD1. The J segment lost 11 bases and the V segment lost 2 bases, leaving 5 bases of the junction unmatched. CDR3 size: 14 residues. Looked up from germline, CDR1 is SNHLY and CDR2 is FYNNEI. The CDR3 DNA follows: TGTGCCAGCAGTGAAAGGGACAGGAGTACACCCCTCCACTTT. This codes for CASSERDRSTPLHF.

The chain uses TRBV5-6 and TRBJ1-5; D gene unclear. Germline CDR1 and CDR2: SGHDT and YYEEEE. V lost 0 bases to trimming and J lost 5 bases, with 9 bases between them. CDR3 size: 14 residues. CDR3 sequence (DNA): TGTGCCAGCAGCTTGGTGTCAGGCGATCAGCCCCAGCATTTT. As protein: CASSLVSGDQPQHF.

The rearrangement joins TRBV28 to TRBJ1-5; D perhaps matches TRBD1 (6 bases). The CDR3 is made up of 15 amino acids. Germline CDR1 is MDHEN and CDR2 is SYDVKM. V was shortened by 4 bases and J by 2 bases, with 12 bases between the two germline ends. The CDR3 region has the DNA TGTGCCAGCAGTTCACAGGGTTTCGGCAATCAGCCCCAGCATTTT. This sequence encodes CASSSQGFGNQPQHF.

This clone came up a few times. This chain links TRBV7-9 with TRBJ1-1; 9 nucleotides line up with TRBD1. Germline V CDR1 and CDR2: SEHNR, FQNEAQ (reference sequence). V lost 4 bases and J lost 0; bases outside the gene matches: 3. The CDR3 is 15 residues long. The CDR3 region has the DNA TGTGCCAGCAGCTCGGACAGGGGTATGAACACTGAAGCTTTCTTT. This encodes CASSSDRGMNTEAFF.

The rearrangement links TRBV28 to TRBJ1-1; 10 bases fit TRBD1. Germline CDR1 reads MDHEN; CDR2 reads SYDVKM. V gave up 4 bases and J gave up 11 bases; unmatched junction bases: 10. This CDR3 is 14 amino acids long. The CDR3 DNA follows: TGTGCCAGCAGTTCCGGACAGGGGGACCTTGGGGCTTTCTTT. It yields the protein CASSSGQGDLGAFF. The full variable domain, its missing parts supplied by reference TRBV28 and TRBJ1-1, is DVKVTQSSRYLVKRTGEKVFLECVQDMDHENMFWYRQDPGLGLRLIYFSYDVKMKEKGDIPEGYSVSREKKERFSLILESASTNQTSMYLCASSSGQGDLGAFFGQGTRLTVV.

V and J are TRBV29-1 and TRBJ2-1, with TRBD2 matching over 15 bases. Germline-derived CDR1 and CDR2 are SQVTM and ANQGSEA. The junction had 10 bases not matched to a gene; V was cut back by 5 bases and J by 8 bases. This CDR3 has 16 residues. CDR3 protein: CSVWTSGRASWDEQFF. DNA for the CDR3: TGCAGCGTTTGGACTAGCGGGAGGGCCTCATGGGATGAGCAGTTCTTC.

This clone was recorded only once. The chain's CDR3 is CASSLGQHGDIYGYTF. In DNA form, the CDR3 reads TGCGCCAGCAGCTTGGGACAGCACGGAGATATCTATGGCTACACCTTC. The V gene is TRBV5-1, the J gene TRBJ1-2; D may be TRBD1 (5 bases). V was trimmed by 0 bases and J by 4 bases, leaving 16 bases between them. CDR3 length equals 16 residues. Germline V gene sequence: CDR1 SGHRS, CDR2 YFSETQ.

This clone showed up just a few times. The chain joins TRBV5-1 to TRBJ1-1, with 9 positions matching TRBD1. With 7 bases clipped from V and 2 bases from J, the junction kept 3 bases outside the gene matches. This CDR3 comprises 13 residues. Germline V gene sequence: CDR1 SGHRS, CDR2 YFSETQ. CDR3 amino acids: CASQGQGNTEAFF. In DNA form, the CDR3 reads TGCGCCAGCCAGGGACAGGGTAACACTGAAGCTTTCTTT.